This TCR beta chain was observed in a study of human T cells and chemical hapten exposure. At the level of the study: The variation in per-sample TCR yields arose mainly from small differences in pooled library volumes.

This clonotype was counted many times. Time point: pre-sensitization, week 0. Treatment here: therapeutic diphenylcyclopropenone sensitization with weekly scalp DPC. The CDR3 totals 14 residues. Germline CDR1 and CDR2: LGHDT and YNNKEL (reference sequence). Trimming stripped 6 bases from V and 10 bases from J, with 19 bases between. TCRdb called the RACE reads again in MiXCR, with one record for every CDR3 protein. The table has around 95,000 distinct CDR3 sequences, about 10% seen once. The chain joins TRBV3-1 to TRBJ1-5; D is ambiguous. Specimen: whole blood, collected in connection with sensitization to the hapten diphenylcyclopropenone (DPC). This clonotype was obtained from a woman aged 60-70 years with alopecia areata. Some clones in this sample may be carry-over from other donors' samples. DNA for the CDR3: TGTGCCAGCAGTCATGACGGGGTCAGAGGTCCCCAGCATTTT. Translated: CASSHDGVRGPQHF.